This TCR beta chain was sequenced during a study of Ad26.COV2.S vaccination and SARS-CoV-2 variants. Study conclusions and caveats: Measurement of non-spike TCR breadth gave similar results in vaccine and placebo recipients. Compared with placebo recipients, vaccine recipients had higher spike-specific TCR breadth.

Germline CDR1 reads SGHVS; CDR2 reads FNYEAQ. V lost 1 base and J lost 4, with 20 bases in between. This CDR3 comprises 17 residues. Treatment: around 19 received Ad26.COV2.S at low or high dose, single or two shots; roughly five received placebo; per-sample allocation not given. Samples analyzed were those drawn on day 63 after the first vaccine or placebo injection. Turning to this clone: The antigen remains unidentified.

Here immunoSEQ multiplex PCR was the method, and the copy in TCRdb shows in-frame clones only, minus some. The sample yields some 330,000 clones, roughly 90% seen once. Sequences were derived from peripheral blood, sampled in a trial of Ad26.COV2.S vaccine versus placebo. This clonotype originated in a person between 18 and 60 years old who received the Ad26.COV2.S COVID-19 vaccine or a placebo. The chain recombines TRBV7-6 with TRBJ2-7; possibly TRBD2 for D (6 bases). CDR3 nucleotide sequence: TGTGCCAGCAGCTTAGATCCCCCGGCCGGGACTCAATACGAGCAGTACGTC. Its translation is CASSLDPPAGTQYEQYV.